Sequencing of this T cell receptor (beta chain) was carried out in a study of Ad26.COV2.S vaccination and SARS-CoV-2 variants. At the level of the study: Ad26.COV2.S arm of COV1001 included the donor.

The V end was cut by 3 bases, the J end by 0 bases, with 6 bases between. Per germline, CDR1 SEHNR and CDR2 FQNEAQ (reference sequence). The CDR3 covers 14 residues. Treatment: roughly 20 received Ad26.COV2.S at low or high dose, single or two shots; roughly five received placebo; per-sample allocation not given. The investigators took samples on day 63 after the first vaccine or placebo injection. Here immunoSEQ multiplex PCR was the method, and the copy in TCRdb shows in-frame clones only, minus some. The sample holds hundreds of thousands of clones, about 89% seen once. The chain links TRBV7-9 to TRBJ1-3; D not certain. This specimen was peripheral blood, taken in a trial of Ad26.COV2.S vaccine versus placebo. The sequence was obtained from a person aged 18-65 years who received the Ad26.COV2.S COVID-19 vaccine or a placebo. CDR3 amino acids: CASSLGISGNTIYF. CDR3 sequence (DNA): TGTGCCAGCAGCTTGGGGATCTCTGGAAACACCATATATTTT.